Included here is one TCR beta chain sequence, with context. The CDR3 sequence is 15 residues long. CDR1 and CDR2 from the germline V gene are SGHTA and FQGNSA. V lost 4 bases and J lost 8; bases outside the gene matches: 4. The beta constant-region primer was an equimolar mix of two oligonucleotides covering TRBC1 and TRBC2. One entry per CDR3 protein, called by TCRdb with MiXCR from the UMI-ligation and nested PCR reads. This sample yields around 30,000 distinct CDR3 sequences, of which around 10% are seen a single time; approximately 19% belongs to the top ten. This specimen belongs to a study of naive and memory T cell subsets. After CD4 positive bead selection, the CD4-negative fraction gave CD8 T cells.

V gene TRBV7-2 combines with J gene TRBJ1-6; 11 nucleotides agree with TRBD1. This sequence was found in a human donor in good health. The sequenced sample was effector memory CD4+ T cells from blood. Noted subset: effector memory, CD45RA- CD27-. This CDR3 reads CASSYGQGAYSPLHF. The CDR3 DNA reads as TGTGCCAGCAGCTACGGACAGGGGGCTTATTCACCCCTCCACTTT.